A single sample gave rise to the 17 T cell receptor beta chains below, sequenced in a study of cytomegalovirus exposure and HLA in healthy donors. The PCR ran on 60 Vbeta and 13 Jbeta primers. Generated by immunoSEQ multiplex PCR, the TCRdb table keeps only in-frame clones and is missing some. The sample records some 65,000 clones, more than 70% being singletons. Sequences were obtained from PBMCs. The receptors come from a woman in her 40s in good health and CMV-seropositive.

This clone was seen just once. J is TRBJ2-3 and V is TRBV5-4, with 7 bases lining up with TRBD1. The CDR3 length is 16 residues. After removal of 4 bases from V and 2 bases from J, the junction contained 10 bases not matched to a gene. CDR1 and CDR2 (germline): SGHNT, YYREEE (reference sequence). CDR3 region: CASSTRRDRYTDTQYF. The CDR3 region has the DNA TGTGCCAGCAGCACCCGCCGGGACAGATACACAGATACGCAGTATTTT.

This clone was seen a handful of times. The chain employs TRBV18 and TRBJ2-7; 9 bases agree with TRBD2. The CDR3 is made up of 14 amino acids. Germline V lookup: CDR1 KGHSH, CDR2 LQKENI. V lost 1 base and J lost 7; bases outside the gene matches: 5. The CDR3 coding sequence is TGTGCCAGCTCACCACTAGCGGGGGAGGGTGAGCAGTACTTC. Amino acid sequence: CASSPLAGEGEQYF. The full variable domain, with the rest looked up from reference TRBV18 and TRBJ2-7, is NAGVMQNPRHLVRRRGQEARLRCSPMKGHSHVYWYRQLPEEGLKFMVYLQKENIIDESGMPKERFSAEFPKEGPSILRIQQVVRGDSAAYFCASSPLAGEGEQYFGPGTRLTVT.

This clone showed up just once. The chain carries TRBV6-6 and TRBJ2-7; 8 bases are a match to TRBD2. The germline V gene encodes CDR1 MNHNY and CDR2 SVGAGI (reference sequence). The junction had 9 bases not matched to a gene; V was cut back by 0 bases and J by 5 bases. The CDR3 contains 16 residues. CDR3 DNA: TGTGCCAGCAGTTACTCGATCGGGGGGGTATTCAACGAGCAGTACTTC. Protein: CASSYSIGGVFNEQYF.

The chain joins TRBV5-4 to TRBJ1-2, with 8 nucleotides matching TRBD1. The CDR3 spans 15 residues. Germline V gives CDR1 SGHNT, CDR2 YYREEE (reference sequence). V lost 3 bases, J lost 4 bases, and 8 bases stayed unmatched. This CDR3 is CASSSGQGYFYGYTF. The CDR3 bases are TGTGCCAGCAGCTCCGGACAGGGATATTTCTATGGCTACACCTTC.

The CDR3 region has the DNA TGCAGCGTTGCTGGGACATCCTACGAGCAGTACTTC. As protein: CSVAGTSYEQYF. V gene TRBV29-1 combines with J gene TRBJ2-5, with a tentative D call TRBD1 (6 bases). The DNA end is more similar to TRBJ2-7, so the J call may be wrong. Germline lookup yields CDR1 SQVTM and CDR2 ANQGSEA. The CDR3 is 12 amino acids.

The chain is built from TRBV6-5 and TRBJ2-3, with 9 bases lining up with TRBD2. The CDR3 spans 16 residues. Germline CDR1 reads MNHEY; CDR2 reads SVGAGI. V shed 2 bases, J shed 2 bases, and the junction held 5 bases outside the gene matches. CDR3 protein: CASSYKVAGATDTQYF. The CDR3 nucleotides read TGTGCCAGCAGTTACAAGGTAGCGGGGGCCACAGATACGCAGTATTTT.

The chain joins TRBV30 to TRBJ1-6; 9 bases match TRBD1. This CDR3 is built from 13 residues. In germline, CDR1 is GTSNPN, CDR2 SVGIG (reference sequence). Unmatched junction bases numbered 4, after V lost 3 bases and J lost 10 bases. CDR3: CAWRPGQGSPLHF. The CDR3 coding sequence is TGTGCCTGGAGACCGGGACAGGGCTCACCCCTCCACTTT. The whole variable domain, remainder taken from reference TRBV30 and TRBJ1-6, is SQTIHQWPATLVQPVGSPLSLECTVEGTSNPNLYWYRQAAGRGLQLLFYSVGIGQISSEVPQNLSASRPQDRQFILSSKKLLLSDSGFYLCAWRPGQGSPLHFGNGTRLTVT.

This chain links TRBV7-9 with TRBJ1-4; a possible D gene is TRBD1 (5 bases). V lost 5 bases to trimming and J lost 5 bases, with 15 bases between them. CDR1 is SEHNR and CDR2 is FQNEAQ in the germline V gene (reference sequence). This CDR3 is 15 amino acids long. CDR3 nucleotides: TGTGCCAGCAGCCTTGGGATGAAGGGGAATGAAAAACTGTTTTTT. It yields the protein CASSLGMKGNEKLFF.

This chain uses TRBV7-9 with TRBJ1-1; no clear D. In germline, CDR1 is SEHNR, CDR2 FQNEAQ (reference sequence). CDR3 size: 18 residues. V was cut by 3 bases and J by 0 bases, with 20 bases left in between. The chain's CDR3 is CASSLFPGRTRMNTEAFF. CDR3 bases: TGTGCCAGCAGCTTGTTCCCGGGGAGGACTCGGATGAACACTGAAGCTTTCTTT. Filled out from reference TRBV7-9 and TRBJ1-1, the complete variable domain reads DTGVSQNPRHKITKRGQNVTFRCDPISEHNRLYWYRQTLGQGPEFLTYFQNEAQLEKSRLLSDRFSAERPKGSFSTLEIQRTEQGDSAMYLCASSLFPGRTRMNTEAFFGQGTRLTVV.

V and J are TRBV29-1 and TRBJ1-1, with D perhaps matching TRBD1 (5 bases). CDR1 and CDR2 from the germline V gene are SQVTM and ANQGSEA. CDR3 length: 14 amino acids. V lost 7 bases and J 5 bases, leaving 20 bases between the germline ends. CDR3 nucleotide sequence: TGCAGCGCCGGGACTCTTGGGGGATCAACTGAAGCTTTCTTT. It codes for CSAGTLGGSTEAFF.

The chain is built from TRBV10-3 and TRBJ2-2, with D perhaps TRBD2 (6 bases). Germline lookup yields CDR1 ENHRY and CDR2 SYGVKD. The CDR3 is 13 residues long. The V and J ends lost 6 bases and 3 bases respectively, with 8 bases between them. This chain's CDR3 is CAIRGEDTGELFF. The DNA for the CDR3 is TGTGCCATCAGAGGGGAGGACACCGGGGAGCTGTTTTTT.

V gene TRBV19 combines with J gene TRBJ2-1; 10 nucleotides line up with TRBD2. With V trimmed by 7 bases and J by 5 bases, 5 bases remained unmatched. Germline-derived CDR1 and CDR2 are LNHDA and SQIVND (reference sequence). The CDR3 sequence is 14 residues long. The CDR3 DNA sequence: TGTGCCAGTAAAAGGCTAGCGGGAGACAATGAGCAGTTCTTC. Translation gives CASKRLAGDNEQFF.

The gene calls are TRBV7-8 and TRBJ2-6, with a possible D match to TRBD1 (5 bases). The germline gives CDR1 SGHVS, CDR2 FQNEAQ. V dropped 5 bases and J dropped 1 base, with 12 bases sitting between them. The CDR3 is 16 amino acids. The CDR3 reads CASSPRQTSGANVLTF. CDR3 DNA sequence: TGTGCCAGCAGCCCTCGACAGACTTCTGGGGCCAACGTCCTGACTTTC.

This chain connects TRBV7-9 to TRBJ1-4; D is unresolved. The V gene lost 2 bases and the J gene lost 3 bases, with 16 bases spanning the gap. Germline lookup yields CDR1 SEHNR and CDR2 FQNEAQ (reference sequence). The CDR3 totals 17 residues. Here the CDR3 reads CASSLFGRDGANEKLFF. The CDR3 DNA follows: TGTGCCAGCAGCTTATTCGGCCGGGATGGGGCTAATGAAAAACTGTTTTTT.

The gene calls are TRBV6-5 and TRBJ1-1; TRBD1 might be the D (5 bases). The germline gives CDR1 MNHEY, CDR2 SVGAGI. This CDR3 spans 13 amino acids. With 0 bases removed from V and 10 bases from J, the gap between germline ends came to 12 bases. Here the CDR3 DNA reads TGTGCCAGCAGTTACTCGTCGGGGGTGGGAGCTTTCTTT. This codes for CASSYSSGVGAFF.

This clone was detected only a few times. The chain is built from TRBV6-5 and TRBJ1-6; D gene unclear. Trimming pared 0 bases from V and 5 bases from J, leaving 8 bases between. The CDR3 has 15 amino acids. CDR1 MNHEY and CDR2 SVGAGI come from the germline V gene. The CDR3 loop reads CASSYSETDNSPLHF. In DNA form, the CDR3 reads TGTGCCAGCAGTTACTCGGAAACAGATAATTCACCCCTCCACTTT.

This clone was detected a few times. This chain connects TRBV27 to TRBJ2-1; 9 nucleotides match TRBD1. The CDR3 sequence is 14 residues long. The germline V gene has CDR1 MNHEY and CDR2 SMNVEV (reference sequence). After removal of 4 bases from V and 5 bases from J, the junction contained 3 bases not matched to a gene. The chain's CDR3 is CASSSGQGNNEQFF. For the CDR3, the DNA is TGTGCCAGCAGTTCGGGACAGGGAAACAATGAGCAGTTCTTC.